Following are 8 T cell receptor beta chains from one sample sequenced in a study of T cell responses to AZD1222 COVID-19 vaccine. TCRdb's table, derived via immunoSEQ multiplex PCR, lists solely in-frame clones and lacks some. The profile covers some 100,000 clones, with 85% to 90% appearing a single time and around 15% taken by the ten largest. The sequencing used peripheral blood, collected on day 0 of AZD1222 vaccination. The receptors stem from an adult in good health.

The chain recombines TRBV3-1 (or the pseudogene TRBV3-2) with TRBJ1-2; D possibly corresponds to TRBD1 (6 bases). The CDR3 is 15 amino acids. CDR1 is LGHDT, CDR2 YNNKEL, per germline (reference sequence). V was pared by 1 base and J by 2 bases, with 11 bases between. In DNA form, the CDR3 reads TGTGCCAGCAGCCAAGTCGGCAGGGGCAACTATGGCTACACCTTC. It translates to CASSQVGRGNYGYTF.

V usage is TRBV11-2 and J usage is TRBJ1-3; the D gene is possibly TRBD1 (5 bases). Trimming pared 1 base from V and 0 bases from J, leaving 7 bases between. The length of the CDR3 is 15 residues. Germline CDR1 is SGHAT and CDR2 is FQNNGV. In nucleotides, the CDR3 is TGTGCCAGCAGCTTAGGCAGGGTCTCTGGAAACACCATATATTTT. This encodes CASSLGRVSGNTIYF.

V and J are TRBV5-1 and TRBJ1-3; 8 bases agree with TRBD1. V trimming: 5 bases; J trimming: 1 base; junction bases outside the gene matches: 8. Germline V gives CDR1 SGHRS, CDR2 YFSETQ. The CDR3 is 16 residues long. The CDR3 here is CASSQQTGVSGNTIYF. In nucleotides, the CDR3 is TGCGCCAGCAGTCAACAGACAGGGGTGTCTGGAAACACCATATATTTT. The variable domain in full, with the rest retrieved from reference TRBV5-1 and TRBJ1-3, is KAGVTQTPRYLIKTRGQQVTLSCSPISGHRSVSWYQQTPGQGLQFLFEYFSETQRNKGNFPGRFSGRQFSNSRSEMNVSTLELGDSALYLCASSQQTGVSGNTIYFGEGSWLTVV.

The chain carries TRBV7-9 and TRBJ2-2, with TRBD1 matching over 9 bases. With V trimmed by 5 bases and J by 4 bases, 11 bases remained unmatched. The CDR3 runs to 17 residues. The germline V gene encodes CDR1 SEHNR and CDR2 FQNEAQ (reference sequence). In DNA form, the CDR3 reads TGTGCCAGCAGCCCCCAGTGGGGGACAGGGCCCACCGGGGAGCTGTTTTTT. Translation gives CASSPQWGTGPTGELFF.

This chain connects TRBV5-1 to TRBJ2-5; D remains unclear. Germline V gene sequence: CDR1 SGHRS, CDR2 YFSETQ. Trimming cost V 4 bases and J 0 bases, with 10 bases left between them. The CDR3 is 14 amino acids. In DNA form, the CDR3 reads TGCGCCAGCAGCGTTCAGTCCGACCAAGAGACCCAGTACTTC. This translates into CASSVQSDQETQYF.

The chain has TRBV11-2 and TRBJ2-3; tentatively, D is TRBD1 (6 bases). This CDR3 has 16 residues. CDR1 is SGHAT, CDR2 FQNNGV, per germline. Trimming shortened V by 5 bases and J by 4 bases, and 19 bases separated the two germline ends. CDR3 DNA sequence: TGTGCCAGCAGCCTACCTCAGGGGCGCACAGCAGATACGCAGTATTTT. This codes for CASSLPQGRTADTQYF.

The chain links TRBV5-1 to TRBJ1-2; tentative D call: TRBD1 (5 bases). The V gene lost 1 base and the J gene lost 6 bases, with 7 bases spanning the gap. Looked up from germline, CDR1 is SGHRS and CDR2 is YFSETQ. This CDR3 is built from 12 residues. DNA for the CDR3: TGCGCCAGCAGCTTGTCAGGGAATGGCTACACCTTC. Translated: CASSLSGNGYTF. The whole variable domain, remainder taken from reference TRBV5-1 and TRBJ1-2, is KAGVTQTPRYLIKTRGQQVTLSCSPISGHRSVSWYQQTPGQGLQFLFEYFSETQRNKGNFPGRFSGRQFSNSRSEMNVSTLELGDSALYLCASSLSGNGYTFGSGTRLTVV.

The chain couples TRBV4-2 to TRBJ1-4; no reliable D call. The length of the CDR3 is 15 residues. V lost 0 bases to trimming and J lost 4 bases, with 9 bases between them. Germline CDR1 LGHNA, CDR2 YNFKEQ. CDR3 amino acids: CASSQDPGINEKLFF. The CDR3 bases are TGTGCCAGCAGCCAAGATCCGGGTATTAATGAAAAACTGTTTTTT.